The source of this T cell receptor (beta chain) is a study of blood T cell repertoires in COVID-19. Using immunoSEQ multiplex PCR, the repertoire was profiled, and TCRdb retains in-frame clones only, with some absent. The repertoire holds under 75,000 clones, approximately 82% seen once, with about 5.9% in the top ten. This CDR3 spans 15 amino acids. Trimming at V came to 6 bases and at J to 5 bases, leaving 5 bases not matched to a gene. CDR1 SNHLY and CDR2 FYNNEI come from the germline V gene. The V and J genes are TRBV2 and TRBJ2-5; 14 positions match TRBD2. The sequenced sample was peripheral blood. The clonotype comes from a human donor in a cohort sampled during active COVID-19. The CDR3 DNA reads as TGTGCCAGCAGCGGACTAGCGGGAGGTGGGGAGACCCAGTACTTC. It encodes CASSGLAGGGETQYF.